The TCR beta chain under discussion was sequenced for a study of blood T cell repertoires in COVID-19. Across the whole study: PBMCs, B-cell-depleted T cells, or T cells provided the cDNA or gDNA that made up the material.

The CDR3 has 18 amino acids. The V gene end was trimmed by 2 bases and the J gene end by 3 bases; junction bases not matched to a gene: 15. Germline CDR1 is WSHSY and CDR2 is SAAADI. Clones were sequenced by immunoSEQ multiplex PCR, and TCRdb holds only the in-frame ones, with some missing. The repertoire holds tens of thousands of clones, 82% seen once, with around 19% in the top ten. This chain connects TRBV10-2 to TRBJ1-1; 7 nucleotides align to TRBD1. The specimen was peripheral blood. This clonotype originated in a human donor in a cohort sampled during active COVID-19. Here the CDR3 reads CASSEDQFVAGGYTEAFF. In nucleotides, the CDR3 is TGCGCCAGCAGTGAGGATCAGTTTGTGGCAGGGGGGTACACTGAAGCTTTCTTT.